These T cell receptor beta chains were read from a single sample in a study of cytomegalovirus exposure and HLA in healthy donors. Using immunoSEQ multiplex PCR, the repertoire was profiled, and TCRdb retains in-frame clones only, with some absent. There are 150,000 or so clones in the sample; approximately 84% occur only once, and 10% to 13% lies in the top ten. The material sequenced was PBMCs. The receptors come from a man younger than 40 in good health and CMV-seropositive. Each CDR3 is given with its conserved first and last residue. A D gene is named only where the DNA matches it firmly. Clone size appears in some rows only: once, few, many, or a class for an expanded clone.

j_call d_call clone_size v_call cdr3_nt cdr3_aa
TRBJ1-2 NA NA TRBV6-1 TGTGCCAGCAGTGAACGACAGCGTCTGGGCTACACCTTC CASSERQRLGYTF
TRBJ2-7 NA NA TRBV6-9 TGTGCCAGCAGGGAGACCTACGAGCAGTACTTC CASRETYEQYF
TRBJ1-5 NA NA TRBV28 TGTGCCAGCAGTCCCCACGCAGGGAACGATCAGCCCCAGCATTTT CASSPHAGNDQPQHF
TRBJ1-6 NA NA TRBV30 TGTGCCTGCCCACGGGGAGGGGGGGGCTTTAATTCACCCCTCCACTTT CACPRGGGGFNSPLHF
TRBJ1-1 NA NA TRBV27 TGTGCCAGCAGTTTATCGTCCGGGGTCAGCGTGAACACTGAAGCTTTCTTT CASSLSSGVSVNTEAFF
TRBJ2-5 TRBD2 NA TRBV27 TGTGCCAGCCGGGGGGTGGGGGAAGTAGAGACCCAGTACTTC CASRGVGEVETQYF
TRBJ2-7 NA NA TRBV4-3 TGCGCCAGCAGCCAAGAACCACAAGCCTACGAGCAGTACTTC CASSQEPQAYEQYF
TRBJ2-3 NA NA TRBV6-1 TGTGCCAGCAGTGAAAGCCAGCGCGCTACCACAGATACGCAGTATTTT CASSESQRATTDTQYF
TRBJ2-2 TRBD2 NA TRBV27 TGTGCCAGCAGTTTGGCTAGCGGGGGGCTTAACACCGGGGAGCTGTTTTTT CASSLASGGLNTGELFF
TRBJ1-1 NA NA TRBV9 TGTGCCAGCAGCGCGGGCGGGGGGGTCGGAGCCACTGAAGCTTTCTTT CASSAGGGVGATEAFF
TRBJ1-4 TRBD1 NA TRBV5-1 TGCGCCAGCAGCGCGGGACAGGGGGTTGAAAAACTGTTTTTT CASSAGQGVEKLFF
TRBJ2-1 NA NA TRBV10-1 TGCGCCAGCAGTGAGTCCACTAGTGAGCAGTTCTTC CASSESTSEQFF
TRBJ1-4 TRBD1 NA TRBV7-2 TGTGCCAGCAGTCCCATTACAGGGGCCAGAGGGGAAAAACTGTTTTTT CASSPITGARGEKLFF
TRBJ2-2 TRBD2 once TRBV5-1 TGCGCCAGCAGCTTGAGGACTAGCGGGAGAAAGACCGGGGAGCTGTTTTTT CASSLRTSGRKTGELFF
TRBJ2-7 TRBD2 NA TRBV6-5 TGTGCCAGCAGTTACTCGCTCAGCCGGGGGGACGAGCAGTACTTC CASSYSLSRGDEQYF
TRBJ2-2 NA few TRBV4-1 TGCGCCAGCAGTAGGGGGACAAGGGGCACCGGGGAGCTGTTTTTT CASSRGTRGTGELFF
TRBJ1-1 NA NA TRBV9 TGTGCCAGCAGCGTAGCACAGGGAGCGAACACTGAAGCTTTCTTT CASSVAQGANTEAFF
TRBJ1-1 NA NA TRBV11-2 TGTGCCAGCAGCTTTGGAGAGAACACTGAAGCTTTCTTT CASSFGENTEAFF
TRBJ2-7 TRBD1 NA TRBV5-4 TGTGCCAGCAGCCCTCGGACAGGGGGGGCCCTAGAGCAGTACTTC CASSPRTGGALEQYF
TRBJ2-7 NA few TRBV20-1 TGCAGTGCCCGAACTACCTACGAGCAGTACTTC CSARTTYEQYF
TRBJ2-3 TRBD2 once TRBV29-1 TGCAGCGGGGGGACTAGCGGGGTTGATACGCAGTATTTT CSGGTSGVDTQYF
TRBJ2-2 TRBD2 NA TRBV7-8 TGTGCCAGCAGTAAAAGCGGGGGGAACACCGGGGAGCTGTTTTTT CASSKSGGNTGELFF
TRBJ2-3 NA NA TRBV27 TGTGCCAGCAGTTTATCCGGACAAACAGATACGCAGTATTTT CASSLSGQTDTQYF
TRBJ1-5 NA NA TRBV30 TGTGCCTGGAGTCAGGGAAACGACAATCAGCCCCAGCATTTT CAWSQGNDNQPQHF
TRBJ1-3 NA NA TRBV13 TGTGCCAGCAGCTTAGAGGCCAGAGGACAACACGGAAACACCATATATTTT CASSLEARGQHGNTIYF
TRBJ2-5 NA NA TRBV28 TGTGCCAGCAGTTTATTCGGGCAGGGTAGAGGAGAGACCCAGTACTTC CASSLFGQGRGETQYF
TRBJ2-7 TRBD2 once TRBV18 TGTGCCAGCTCACCGCTAGCGGGAATCTCCTACGAGCAGTACTTC CASSPLAGISYEQYF
TRBJ1-2 NA NA TRBV7-2 TGTGCCAGCAGCTTGGCAGTCCGAAACTATGGCTACACCTTC CASSLAVRNYGYTF
TRBJ2-7 TRBD2 once TRBV2 TGTGCCAGCAAAGGGAGGGAGAGCTCCTACGAGCAGTACTTC CASKGRESSYEQYF
TRBJ2-3 NA NA TRBV4-3 TGCGCCAGCAGCCAAGACCCGGGGATGAGGGGCACAGATACGCAGTATTTT CASSQDPGMRGTDTQYF
TRBJ2-1 TRBD2 NA TRBV6-5 TGTGCCAGCAGTAGCGGGGGCCTAAACTACAATGAGCAGTTCTTC CASSSGGLNYNEQFF
TRBJ1-5 NA NA TRBV28 TGTGCCAGCAGTTTAGAACTCGGGGAGAATCAGCCCCAGCATTTT CASSLELGENQPQHF
TRBJ2-3 TRBD2 NA TRBV19 TGTGCCAGTAGGACTAGCGGGAGCACAGATACGCAGTATTTT CASRTSGSTDTQYF
TRBJ2-5 TRBD1 NA TRBV5-4 TGTGCCAGCAGCCCGCAGTCCCAGGGGGCAGAGACCCAGTACTTC CASSPQSQGAETQYF
TRBJ2-7 NA NA TRBV28 TGTGCCAGCAGTTTGTACTCCTACGAGCAGTACTTC CASSLYSYEQYF
TRBJ2-7 NA NA TRBV10-3 TGTGCCATCAGTGAGCGAATCGGTAGCTCCTACGAGCAGTACTTC CAISERIGSSYEQYF
TRBJ1-1 NA NA TRBV6-6 TGTGCCAGCAGCGACAAGGGGCTTGAAGCTTTCTTT CASSDKGLEAFF
TRBJ2-1 NA NA TRBV7-9 TGTGCCAGCAGCCCGGGACATACCTACAATGAGCAGTTCTTC CASSPGHTYNEQFF
TRBJ2-3 NA NA TRBV5-4 TGTGCCAGCAGCCTCCCGGGACTTAAAACAGATACGCAGTATTTT CASSLPGLKTDTQYF